This paragraph reports one T cell receptor beta chain. This sample was taken from a study of blood T cell repertoires in COVID-19. Study at large: The United States, Italy and Spain supplied acute and convalescent COVID-19 samples. PBMCs, B-cell-depleted T cells, or T cells were the source of the cDNA or gDNA that made up the material.

Trimming took 3 bases from V and 2 from J; bases not matched to a gene: 0. The CDR3 extends over 14 amino acids. Germline V lookup: CDR1 LGHNA, CDR2 YNFKEQ. As handled by the study authors: Estimation of nucleated cell counts relied on the amplification of reference gene primers. The method was immunoSEQ multiplex PCR; TCRdb's version includes in-frame clones alone and lacks a portion of them. That table gives V, J and clone size, and the DNA gave D and trimming. This sample carries just under 80,000 clones, about 90% of them seen once, and the ten largest clones take under 55%. The V call is TRBV4-2, the J call TRBJ2-2, with 7 nucleotides matching TRBD2. The sequence derives from a human donor in a cohort sampled during active COVID-19. Sequencing was done on a sample of peripheral blood. The CDR3 sequence: CASSQGLNTGELFF. The CDR3 coding sequence is TGTGCCAGCAGCCAGGGACTAAACACCGGGGAGCTGTTTTTT.